This note documents a single T cell receptor (beta chain) sequence. It lacks a known antigen. No base-level quality is on record; no much larger clone is a single base apart. Collaborating institutions collected whole blood in K2EDTA tubes following their own protocols. Collaborator samples were shipped for TCRbeta analysis as frozen whole blood, isolated PBMCs, or DNA extracted from either sample type. This entry belongs to a study of blood T cell repertoires in COVID-19 (dated by TCRdb to the early 2020s). For the study in its entirety: The collaborator samples originated in the United States, Italy and Spain and spanned the acute and convalescent phases of COVID-19. The material from the prospective study consisted of cDNA or gDNA derived from T cells, B-cell-depleted T cells, or PBMCs. Deeply sampled blood TCRbeta repertoires from subjects exposed to, actively infected with, or recovered from COVID-19 were included in the dataset. The repertoires were made available in a free public database intended to serve as a resource for research on the immune response to SARS-CoV-2. The samples were drawn from the first 160 participants of the ongoing ImmuneRACE study and from some 1,300 subjects provided by 6 global collaborators. The sample metadata nearly always contained a de-identified subject ID, COVID-19 status, age in years and sex. Where HLA class I and class II types were available, the types were taken from metadata supplied by the sample provider, not from assay-based typing.

From the cysteine through the phenylalanine, the CDR3 covers 15 amino acids. The only DNA kept is the CDR3, 45 bases in frame from the first base. CDR1 and CDR2, per the germline V gene (reference sequence), are LGHDT and YNNKEL. V is cut back by 1 base and J by 2 bases, with 0 bases in the junction unmatched. The investigation overall reported the following: How much clinical and demographic metadata was included differed by source and by participant, and the metadata was provided uncurated.

TCRbeta CDR3 regions were amplified from genomic DNA using the immunoSEQ Assay, a bias-controlled multiplex PCR. As for the authors' bioinformatics: The number of nucleated cells in each sample was estimated from the amplification of reference gene primers within the assay. Sequence reads were collapsed and filtered to measure the absolute abundance of every unique TCRbeta CDR3 rearrangement. Productive Simpson clonality was computed per sample as the square root of Simpson's diversity index over productive rearrangements. TCRdb took this table from immuneACCESS and kept in-frame rearrangements with V and J called. Such tables lack part of the clones; where checked against another copy, unresolved V genes explain under half of the gap, and the rest is unexplained. That table furnishes V, J and clone size, whereas the DNA furnished D and trimming. This sample lists about 88,000 clones; 70% to 90% were detected once. The ten largest make up 2.9% of the sample.

The V gene is TRBV3-1 (or the pseudogene TRBV3-2) and the J gene is TRBJ1-3; the central 9 bases match TRBD1. What was sequenced was peripheral blood. The source of this sequence is a woman of 80 years or more with acute or convalescent COVID-19. The CDR3 protein sequence reads: CASSQGDRAGNTIYF. The nucleotide sequence is given as TGTGCCAGCAGCCAAGGGGACAGGGCTGGAAACACCATATATTTT.